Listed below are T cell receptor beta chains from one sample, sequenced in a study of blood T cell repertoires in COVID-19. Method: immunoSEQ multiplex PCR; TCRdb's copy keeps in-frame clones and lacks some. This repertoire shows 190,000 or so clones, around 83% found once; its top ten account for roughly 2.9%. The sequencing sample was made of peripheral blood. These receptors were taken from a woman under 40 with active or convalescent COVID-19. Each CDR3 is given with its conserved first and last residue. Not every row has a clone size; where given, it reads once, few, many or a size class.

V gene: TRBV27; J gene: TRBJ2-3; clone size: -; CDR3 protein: CASSSGQATDTQYF
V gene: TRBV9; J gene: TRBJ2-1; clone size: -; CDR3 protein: CASSPGLAGGYEQFF
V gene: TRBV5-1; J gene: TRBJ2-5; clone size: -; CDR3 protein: CASSLSLSGGQETQYF
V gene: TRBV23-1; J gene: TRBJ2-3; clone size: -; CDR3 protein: CASSQGRLGLTDTQYF
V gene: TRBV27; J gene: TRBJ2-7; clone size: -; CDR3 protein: CASSLVPAGPGSYEQYF
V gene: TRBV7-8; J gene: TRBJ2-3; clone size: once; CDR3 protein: CASSEGGFQPHHTQYF
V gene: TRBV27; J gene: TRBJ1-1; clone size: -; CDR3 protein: CASSSLQGLNTEAFF
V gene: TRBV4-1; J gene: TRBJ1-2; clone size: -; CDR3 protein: CASSPLQGSGYTF
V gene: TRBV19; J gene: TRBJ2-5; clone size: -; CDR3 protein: CASSIEARRAGTQYF
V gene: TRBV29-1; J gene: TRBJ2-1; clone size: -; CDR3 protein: CSLAAYNEQFF
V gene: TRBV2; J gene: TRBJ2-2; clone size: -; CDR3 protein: CASITSAGELFF
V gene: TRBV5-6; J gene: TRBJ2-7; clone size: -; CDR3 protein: CASSLQGYEQYF
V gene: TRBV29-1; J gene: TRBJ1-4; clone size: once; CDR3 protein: CSVEDLVTEKLFF
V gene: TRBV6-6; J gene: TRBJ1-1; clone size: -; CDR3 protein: CASSPTGQGAPEAFF
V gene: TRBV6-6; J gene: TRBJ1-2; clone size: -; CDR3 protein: CASSYQEGNYGYTF
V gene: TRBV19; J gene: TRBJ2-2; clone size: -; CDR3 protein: CASSIEGAGELFF
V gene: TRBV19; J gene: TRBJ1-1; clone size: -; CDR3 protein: CASSIGRRQTNTEAFF
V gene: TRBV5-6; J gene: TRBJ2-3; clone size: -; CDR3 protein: CASSLQGAFRAQYF
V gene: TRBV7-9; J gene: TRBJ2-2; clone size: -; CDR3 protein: CASNSVNTGELFF
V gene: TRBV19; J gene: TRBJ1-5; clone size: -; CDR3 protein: CASSIGGGQPQHF
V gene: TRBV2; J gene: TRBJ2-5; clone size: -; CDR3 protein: CASSGGTVTKETQYF
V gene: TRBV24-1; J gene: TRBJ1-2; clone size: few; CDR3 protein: CATSDSQDRGPTGGYTF
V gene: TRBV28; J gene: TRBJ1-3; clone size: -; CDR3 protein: CASSVQGIGNTIYF
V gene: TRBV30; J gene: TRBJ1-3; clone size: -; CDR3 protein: CAWSGGDRSGNTIYF
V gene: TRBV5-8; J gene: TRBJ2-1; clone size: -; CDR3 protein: CASSLMQGWGNEQFF
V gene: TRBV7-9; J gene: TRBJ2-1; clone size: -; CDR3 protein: CASSFPSGRTDEQFF
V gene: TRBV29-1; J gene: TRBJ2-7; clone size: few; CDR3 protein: CSVEGQGSSYEQYF
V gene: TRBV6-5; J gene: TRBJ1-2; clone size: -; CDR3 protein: CASSYEGMSVGGYTF
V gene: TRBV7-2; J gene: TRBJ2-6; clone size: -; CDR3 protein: CASSSAGANVLTF
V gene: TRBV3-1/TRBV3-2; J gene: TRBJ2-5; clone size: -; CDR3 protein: CASSQVRGGETQYF
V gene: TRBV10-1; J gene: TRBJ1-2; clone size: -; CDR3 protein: CASSSQADYGYTF
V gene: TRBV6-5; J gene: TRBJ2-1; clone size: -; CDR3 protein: CASSYFGTENEQFF
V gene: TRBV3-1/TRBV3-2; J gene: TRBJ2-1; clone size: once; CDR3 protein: CASSQDLGRAIEQFF
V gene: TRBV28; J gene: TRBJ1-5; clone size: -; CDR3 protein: CASSYSGAYNQPQHF
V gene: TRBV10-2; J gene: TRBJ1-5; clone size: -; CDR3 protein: CASSEAGGNQPQHF
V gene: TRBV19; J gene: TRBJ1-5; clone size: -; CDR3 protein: CASSIQGQGHQPQHF
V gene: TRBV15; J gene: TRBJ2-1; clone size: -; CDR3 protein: CATSRDLRGYNEQFF
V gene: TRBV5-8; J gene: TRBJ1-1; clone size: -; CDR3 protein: CASSTTETTWRNTEAFF
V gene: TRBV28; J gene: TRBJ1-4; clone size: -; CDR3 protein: CASSSTGSWTNEKLFF
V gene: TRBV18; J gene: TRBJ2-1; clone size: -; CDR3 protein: CASSPLASSPEQFF
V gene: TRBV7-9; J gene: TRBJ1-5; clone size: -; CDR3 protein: CASSPGLGNQPQHF
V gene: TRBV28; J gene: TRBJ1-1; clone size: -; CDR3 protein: CASSFELTEAFF
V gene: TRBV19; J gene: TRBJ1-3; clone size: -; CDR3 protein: CASSPSSGILSGNTIYF
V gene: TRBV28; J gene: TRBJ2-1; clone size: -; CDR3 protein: CASSLPGTSGRMEQFF
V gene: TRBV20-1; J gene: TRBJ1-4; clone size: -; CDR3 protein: CSARDREKLFF
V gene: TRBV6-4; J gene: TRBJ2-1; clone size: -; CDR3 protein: CASSEGLAVYNEQFF
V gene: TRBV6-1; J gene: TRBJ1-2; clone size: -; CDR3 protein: CASSESFRQDEGYTF
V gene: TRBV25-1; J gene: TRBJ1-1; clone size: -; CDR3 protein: CASSGGGTHNTEAFF
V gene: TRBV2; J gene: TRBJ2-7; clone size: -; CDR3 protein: CASSEEQGLSEQYF